These 25 T cell receptor beta chains were all obtained from the same sample, sequenced in a study of control samples from healthy donors and cancer patients. Here immunoSEQ multiplex PCR was the method, and the copy in TCRdb shows in-frame clones only, minus some. The table lists 250,000 to 300,000 clones, roughly four fifths of them singletons, with 13% in the top ten. The sequencing input was PBMCs. These receptor sequences come from a woman in her sixties with lung cancer.

This clone was recorded a few times. V usage is TRBV19 and J usage is TRBJ1-5, with a tentative D call TRBD1 (5 bases). This CDR3 is 16 amino acids long. Germline V gene data show CDR1 as LNHDA and CDR2 as SQIVND (reference sequence). V was clipped by 2 bases and J by 1 base, with 12 bases between them. CDR3 residues: CASSIQGRRSNQPQHF. CDR3 coding DNA: TGTGCCAGTAGTATACAGGGACGGAGAAGCAATCAGCCCCAGCATTTT.

The chain recombines TRBV3-1 (or the pseudogene TRBV3-2) with TRBJ1-2; 10 nucleotides agree with TRBD1. In germline, CDR1 is LGHDT, CDR2 YNNKEL (reference sequence). The CDR3 length is 15 residues. Trimming at V came to 0 bases and at J to 8 bases, leaving 6 bases not matched to a gene. The CDR3 DNA reads as TGTGCCAGCAGCCAAGATTACGACAGGGGGCGAGGCTACACCTTC. It translates to CASSQDYDRGRGYTF.

The chain has TRBV5-1 and TRBJ2-3; maybe TRBD1 (5 bases). Germline V CDR1 and CDR2: SGHRS, YFSETQ. V was pared by 3 bases and J by 0 bases, with 11 bases between. The CDR3 covers 15 residues. Here the CDR3 reads CASSSRDSSTDTQYF. DNA for the CDR3: TGCGCCAGCAGCTCCAGGGATTCTAGCACAGATACGCAGTATTTT.

The chain has TRBV7-3 and TRBJ2-7, with D perhaps matching TRBD1 or TRBD2 (6 bases each). The CDR3 loop spans 16 amino acids. Germline V gives CDR1 SGHTA, CDR2 FQGTGA. The V gene lost 5 bases and the J gene lost 0 bases, with 17 bases spanning the gap. In DNA, the CDR3 is TGTGCCAGCAGCCCAGGCGGAGGGGGACCCTCCTACGAGCAGTACTTC. It encodes CASSPGGGGPSYEQYF.

Here the CDR3 reads CASSPRHTYEQYF. CDR3 DNA: TGTGCCAGCAGTCCTAGACATACCTACGAGCAGTACTTC. The rearrangement uses TRBV6-5 and TRBJ2-7; unclear D gene. Germline CDR1 and CDR2: MNHEY and SVGAGI. The CDR3 has 13 residues. V was shortened by 5 bases and J by 2 bases, with 10 bases between the two germline ends.

The CDR3 here is CASSIPWGQGIEAFF. Here the CDR3 DNA reads TGTGCCAGTAGTATTCCGTGGGGACAGGGTATAGAAGCTTTCTTT. The chain combines TRBV19 with TRBJ1-1; TRBD1 aligns across 9 bases. V lost 3 bases to trimming and J lost 8 bases; unmatched junction nucleotides: 10. The CDR3 extends over 15 amino acids. CDR1 LNHDA and CDR2 SQIVND come from the germline V gene (reference sequence).

The chain employs TRBV11-2 and TRBJ1-6; 10 nucleotides agree with TRBD1. CDR1 is SGHAT and CDR2 is FQNNGV in the germline V gene. V shed 0 bases and J 0 bases; nucleotides not matched to a gene: 2. This CDR3 spans 18 amino acids. CDR3: CASSLDRDRGSYNSPLHF. As DNA, the CDR3 is TGTGCCAGCAGCTTAGACCGGGACAGGGGCTCCTATAATTCACCCCTCCACTTT.

The chain is built from TRBV7-2 and TRBJ2-5; D is perhaps TRBD1 (5 bases). Between the trimmed V and J ends, which lost 5 bases and 4 bases, there was a span of 17 bases. The CDR3 runs to 15 residues. Germline values: CDR1 SGHTA, CDR2 FQGNSA. The CDR3 sequence: CASSPPQGSGETQYF. For the CDR3, the DNA is TGTGCCAGCAGCCCCCCTCAGGGTAGTGGAGAGACCCAGTACTTC.

The gene calls are TRBV30 and TRBJ2-7, with unresolved D. The CDR3 has 12 amino acids. Germline assignment: CDR1 GTSNPN and CDR2 SVGIG (reference sequence). V was cut by 0 bases and J by 5 bases, with 8 bases left in between. CDR3 protein: CAWSVMLNEQYF. The CDR3 nucleotides are TGTGCCTGGAGTGTAATGTTGAACGAGCAGTACTTC.

The chain has TRBV6-5 and TRBJ1-4; D may be TRBD1 (5 bases). Germline CDR1 reads MNHEY; CDR2 reads SVGAGI. The length of the CDR3 is 12 residues. V was cut by 4 bases and J by 7 bases, with 7 bases left in between. The CDR3 loop is CASSSGAEKLFF. The CDR3 nucleotides are TGTGCCAGCAGTTCCGGGGCTGAAAAACTGTTTTTT.

The chain links TRBV11-2 to TRBJ1-1; D may be TRBD1 (5 bases). Trimming took off 2 bases at V and 2 bases at J, with 15 bases between the two ends. Germline V gene sequence: CDR1 SGHAT, CDR2 FQNNGV. The CDR3 runs to 16 residues. CDR3 protein: CASSLFILRGNTEAFF. CDR3 in DNA: TGTGCCAGCAGCTTATTTATACTAAGGGGAAACACTGAAGCTTTCTTT.

The chain couples TRBV27 to TRBJ1-6; D gene uncertain. The CDR3 runs 14 residues. CDR1 is MNHEY and CDR2 is SMNVEV in the germline V gene (reference sequence). V dropped 6 bases and J dropped 7 bases, with 13 bases sitting between them. Here the CDR3 DNA reads TGTGCCAGCAGCTATTACGGAGGGAATTCACCCCTCCACTTT. Protein: CASSYYGGNSPLHF.

The CDR3 nucleotides read TGTGCCAGCAGCCAAGAACCCAGCTCCTACGAGCAGTACTTC. Protein sequence: CASSQEPSSYEQYF. The chain carries TRBV3-1 (or the pseudogene TRBV3-2) and TRBJ2-7; D is unclear. Per the germline V gene, CDR1 is LGHDT and CDR2 is YNNKEL (reference sequence). Deletions cut 0 bases from V and 0 bases from J, with 6 bases between. The CDR3 length is 14 residues.

This clone was seen a single time. CDR3 DNA: TGTGCCAGCAGCCGCACGAGCGGGAGTTACGAGCAGTACTTC. It specifies CASSRTSGSYEQYF. The V gene is TRBV6-5, the J gene TRBJ2-7; 8 bases fit TRBD2. The V and J ends lost 6 bases and 4 bases, in that order; junction bases with no gene match: 8. Germline CDR1 MNHEY, CDR2 SVGAGI. The CDR3 has 14 amino acids.

The V call is TRBV5-1, the J call TRBJ2-1; the D is unclear. The germline CDR1 and CDR2 sequences are SGHRS and YFSETQ. V gave up 4 bases and J gave up 7 bases, with 18 bases separating them. The CDR3 has 15 residues. CDR3 sequence: CASSPGSGPWNEQFF. CDR3 bases: TGCGCCAGCAGCCCAGGCTCGGGCCCTTGGAATGAGCAGTTCTTC.

The rearrangement joins TRBV3-1 (or the pseudogene TRBV3-2) to TRBJ1-2; TRBD1 is a possible D gene (6 bases). The CDR3 runs to 13 residues. Germline V gene lookup returns CDR1 LGHDT and CDR2 YNNKEL (reference sequence). V was trimmed by 1 base and J by 8 bases, leaving 11 bases between them. CDR3 DNA: TGTGCCAGCAGCCAAGGGGGGCAGAACGGCTACACCTTC. Amino acid sequence: CASSQGGQNGYTF.

The rearrangement links TRBV19 to TRBJ2-3; 14 nucleotides match TRBD2. This CDR3 is built from 18 residues. Germline values: CDR1 LNHDA, CDR2 SQIVND (reference sequence). J lost 3 bases, V lost 6 bases, and 11 bases had no gene match. CDR3 region: CASRSLPGLAGVTDTQYF. In nucleotides, the CDR3 is TGTGCCAGTAGATCGCTGCCGGGACTAGCGGGAGTAACAGATACGCAGTATTTT.

The V gene is TRBV4-2, the J gene TRBJ2-7; D unclear. V lost 0 bases and J 5 bases, leaving 8 bases between the germline ends. The length of the CDR3 is 13 residues. Germline lookup yields CDR1 LGHNA and CDR2 YNFKEQ. CDR3 in DNA: TGTGCCAGCAGCCAAGACGCGGACGACGAGCAGTACTTC. Its translation is CASSQDADDEQYF.

This clone has a single count. The chain couples TRBV18 to TRBJ1-6; D is unclear. This CDR3 is built from 15 residues. Germline-derived CDR1 and CDR2 are KGHSH and LQKENI. Trimming shortened V by 1 base and J by 7 bases, and 11 bases separated the two germline ends. DNA of the CDR3: TGTGCCAGCTCACCACGGGCAGGTGAGAATTCACCCCTCCACTTT. It yields the protein CASSPRAGENSPLHF.

The chain links TRBV5-5 to TRBJ1-2; a weak D match, TRBD1 (6 bases). V gave up 2 bases and J gave up 5 bases, with 13 bases separating them. Germline CDR1 reads SGHKS; CDR2 reads YYEKEE (reference sequence). This CDR3 has 14 residues. CDR3 protein: CASSFDRGRYGYTF. The CDR3 DNA reads as TGTGCCAGCAGCTTTGATCGGGGGCGATATGGCTACACCTTC.

The CDR3 DNA is TGTGCCATCAGTGAGGGTTCGGGGATCCCCTACGAGCAGTACTTC. Translation: CAISEGSGIPYEQYF. This chain connects TRBV10-3 to TRBJ2-7, with D possibly being TRBD2 (5 bases). The germline V gene has CDR1 ENHRY and CDR2 SYGVKD. The CDR3 contains 15 residues. The V gene lost 2 bases and the J gene lost 2 bases, with 13 bases spanning the gap.

The chain combines TRBV28 with TRBJ2-2; D assignment may be TRBD1 or TRBD2 (6 bases each). The CDR3 covers 15 residues. Per the germline V gene, CDR1 is MDHEN and CDR2 is SYDVKM. Trimming shortened V by 4 bases and J by 0 bases, and 9 bases separated the two germline ends. The chain's CDR3 is CASSSGAANTGELFF. Written as DNA, the CDR3 is TGTGCCAGCAGTTCGGGGGCTGCGAACACCGGGGAGCTGTTTTTT. Supplemented by reference TRBV28 and TRBJ2-2, the full variable domain reads DVKVTQSSRYLVKRTGEKVFLECVQDMDHENMFWYRQDPGLGLRLIYFSYDVKMKEKGDIPEGYSVSREKKERFSLILESASTNQTSMYLCASSSGAANTGELFFGEGSRLTVL.

V usage is TRBV10-2 and J usage is TRBJ1-1; 10 nucleotides agree with TRBD1. The V gene end was trimmed by 6 bases and the J gene end by 1 base; junction bases not matched to a gene: 5. CDR3 size: 15 residues. Per germline, CDR1 WSHSY and CDR2 SAAADI. CDR3 region: CASRGQGYSNTEAFF. CDR3 coding DNA: TGCGCCAGCAGGGGACAGGGGTACTCGAACACTGAAGCTTTCTTT.

This clone was picked up one time. DNA for the CDR3: TGCAGTGCTAGTCATGGGGGAACCGGGGAGCTGTTTTTT. As protein: CSASHGGTGELFF. This sequence joins TRBV20-1 and TRBJ2-2, with D perhaps being TRBD1 or TRBD2 (5 bases each). Per germline, CDR1 DFQATT and CDR2 SNEGSKA (reference sequence). The V and J ends lost 3 bases and 5 bases respectively, with 10 bases between them. CDR3 size: 13 residues.

This sequence joins TRBV6-5 and TRBJ2-7; perhaps D is TRBD1 or TRBD2 (6 bases each). Germline V gene sequence: CDR1 MNHEY, CDR2 SVGAGI. The CDR3 has 16 amino acids. The ends were cut back, 3 bases at V and 2 bases at J, with 17 bases in the middle. The DNA of the CDR3 is TGTGCCAGCAGTTATTCGGGGGCTAGGCTTGCCTACGAGCAGTACTTC. This codes for CASSYSGARLAYEQYF.